This T cell receptor beta chain was sequenced in a study of T-cell memory formation after mild COVID-19. Study background: Each donor largely had its own TCR clusters.

The CDR3 length is 14 residues. CDR1 and CDR2 from the germline V gene are MNHEY and SVGAGI. V was clipped by 6 bases and J by 8 bases, with 19 bases between them. MiXCR, applied by TCRdb to the 5' RACE reads, yields one record per CDR3 protein. The sample includes hundreds of thousands of distinct CDR3 sequences, approximately 14% of them seen just once. As for this clonotype: Its antigen is unknown.

The study's findings and limits: The study found contracting CD4+ clones mainly in CM and EM and contracting CD8+ clones in EMRA.

The V and J genes are TRBV6-5 and TRBJ1-2; D ambiguous. This TCR was sampled from a man aged 18 to 35 who had mild COVID-19 (a few samples of this study predate the infection). Cell type and time point are not known. Sample: PBMCs or a T cell subset sorted from them (not recorded which). In nucleotides, the CDR3 is TGTGCCAGCAGAGTAAAGGGCGGGAGCCTAGGCTACACCTTC. Protein: CASRVKGGSLGYTF.